This T cell receptor (beta chain) appears in the sequencing data of a study of neoadjuvant anti-PD-1 for oral cavity cancer (dated by TCRdb to the early 2020s). Some background on the complete study: Before undergoing curative-intent surgical resection, most patients got three to four biweekly nivolumab doses at 3 mg/kg. Patients who did not progress were given a fourth nivolumab dose at about day 43 and had definitive surgical resection on days 50-56. The parent correlative cohort had about a dozen patients and a response rate of about 35%. Under RECIST 1.1, a patient counted as a responder if showing complete response, partial response or stable disease, and as a non-responder if showing progression. Results the study describes overall, beyond this receptor: Higher pretreatment blood Treg/Th17 ratios correlated with both higher pretreatment blood TCRbeta clonality and lower post-treatment tumor TCRbeta clonality. After neoadjuvant nivolumab, significantly higher T cell clonality (Gini index) was found within PBMCs in non-responders than in responders. TCR analyses included only a few patients per response group, and the authors called for larger cohorts for validation.

A remark on this clone: This clone's antigen is unknown. No base quality values were provided; no much bigger clone lies one nucleotide off.

Read against the paper, the sample's time point label means: before neoadjuvant nivolumab. Patients were newly diagnosed with stage II-IVA oral cavity squamous cell carcinoma and had received no prior systemic or radiation treatment. The cohort was made up of patients with locally advanced, HPV-negative oral cavity squamous cell carcinoma. No culture maintenance or expansion was done, as the peripheral blood mononuclear cells went straight to analysis. The samples were drawn from a longitudinal correlative study tied to a single-arm phase II trial testing neoadjuvant nivolumab in oral cavity squamous cell carcinoma. Subject-matched pre- and post-treatment PBMCs and tumors from three responders and three non-responders were subjected to genomic DNA-based TCRbeta sequencing. Peripheral blood mononuclear cells were collected before nivolumab treatment and again after treatment, at the time of surgery. The Maxwell RSC DNA from Cells kit was used to extract genomic DNA from PBMCs.

The CDR3, cysteine through phenylalanine, is 16 amino acids long. The DNA shown is the 48-base CDR3, in frame from base 1. The germline V gene encodes CDR1 WSHSY and CDR2 SAAADI. Trimming takes 3 bases off V and 7 bases off J; junction bases not matched to a gene: 7. For deep sequencing, PBMC libraries mostly used roughly 0.5 ug of input genomic DNA, with six replicates for each sample. TCRbeta libraries were prepared with the immunoSEQ hsTCRbeta kit according to the manufacturer's instructions. The finished libraries were brought together in one pool at 2.5 to 3 nM, which was then read using an Illumina NovaSeq 6000 S4 flow cell. Regarding the original processing steps: Raw data preprocessing and quality control were performed with the immunoSEQ Analyzer. The analysis was limited to productive rearrangements, and each clonotype was defined by a unique CDR3 amino acid sequence. Repertoire clonality was estimated as the Gini-Simpson index, computed with the R package tcR. Student's t test was used to compare Gini indices, and Pearson correlation was used to assess associations with tumor size change. Held by TCRdb, this immuneACCESS table contains in-frame sequences only and omits some clones. Under half of the omission traces to an unresolved V gene where checked; the cause of the rest is unknown. The V and J calls and clone size were taken over from that table, and D and trimming were inferred from the DNA. Here the sample has roughly 13,000 clones; around 57% occur a single time. Jointly, the top ten make up around 2.4% of the sample.

The chain is assembled from TRBV10-2 and TRBJ2-1; the junction holds 12 bases that match TRBD2. This clonotype originated in a person between 35 and 79 years old with oral cavity squamous cell carcinoma. Sample: PBMCs, taken before nivolumab (anti-PD-1) treatment. The DNA sequence is TGCGCCAGCAGTGAAGCTAGCGGGGGGGCGGATAATGAGCAGTTCTTC. The translation is CASSEASGGADNEQFF.